One and the same sample provided the 19 T cell receptor beta chains below, sequenced in a study of T cell repertoires in cytomegalovirus infection. TCRdb reanalysed the reads using MiXCR and keeps one entry per CDR3 protein. The repertoire holds over 450,000 distinct CDR3 sequences, with approximately 11% as singletons. The material sequenced was PBMCs. The receptors were gathered from a human donor in good health (CMV status not recorded). Some clones in this sample may be carry-over from other donors' samples.

The rearrangement uses TRBV11-3 and TRBJ2-3, with D possibly being TRBD2 (5 bases). There are 15 residues in the CDR3. V was shortened by 5 bases and J by 2 bases, with 14 bases between the two germline ends. CDR1 and CDR2 (germline): SGHNT, YENEEA. The CDR3 reads CASSPSASSTDTQYF. DNA of the CDR3: TGTGCCAGCAGCCCGTCGGCTAGCTCCACAGATACGCAGTATTTT.

V usage is TRBV12-3 or TRBV12-4 and J usage is TRBJ1-2, with a tentative D call TRBD1 (6 bases). The CDR3 has 15 residues. Between the trimmed V and J ends, which lost 5 bases and 0 bases, there was a span of 13 bases. The chain's CDR3 is CASSRGGSSNYGYTF. CDR3 sequence (DNA): TGTGCCAGCAGTAGGGGGGGCAGCTCTAACTATGGCTACACCTTC.

Many counts were recorded for this clonotype. The chain combines TRBV12-3 or TRBV12-4 with TRBJ2-7; 11 bases match TRBD2. J lost 0 bases, V lost 6 bases, and 16 bases had no gene match. CDR3 length equals 19 residues. Here the CDR3 reads CASRGPGLAEGMSSYEQYF. CDR3 DNA: TGTGCCAGCAGAGGACCGGGACTAGCGGAGGGAATGAGCTCCTACGAGCAGTACTTC.

This clonotype was counted many times. The chain is built from TRBV14 and TRBJ1-1; TRBD1 matches 7 bases. This CDR3 has 14 amino acids. The junction had 7 bases not matched to a gene; V was cut back by 4 bases and J by 5 bases. Germline V gene sequence: CDR1 SGHDN, CDR2 FVKESK. The CDR3 sequence is CASSLQQGRTEAFF. CDR3 DNA sequence: TGTGCCAGCAGCCTGCAACAGGGGAGGACTGAAGCTTTCTTT. Full variable domain (missing parts from reference TRBV14 and TRBJ1-1): EAGVTQFPSHSVIEKGQTVTLRCDPISGHDNLYWYRRVMGKEIKFLLHFVKESKQDESGMPNNRFLAERTGGTYSTLKVQPAELEDSGVYFCASSLQQGRTEAFFGQGTRLTVV.

The genes are TRBV20-1 and TRBJ2-1; weak D call: TRBD2 (6 bases). The ends were cut back, 6 bases at V and 8 bases at J, with 14 bases in the middle. CDR3 length: 12 residues. Germline loops: CDR1 DFQATT, CDR2 SNEGSKA (reference sequence). This chain's CDR3 is CSAEHRRDEQFF. CDR3 nucleotide sequence: TGCAGTGCGGAACATAGGAGGGATGAGCAGTTCTTC.

V gene TRBV3-1 combines with J gene TRBJ1-6; D possibly corresponds to TRBD1 (6 bases). Trimming cost V 2 bases and J 8 bases, with 13 bases left between them. Germline V gives CDR1 LGHDT, CDR2 YNNKEL (reference sequence). The length of the CDR3 is 15 residues. CDR3 amino acids: CASSQPGEMYSPLHF. The CDR3 DNA sequence: TGTGCCAGCAGCCAACCAGGGGAGATGTATTCACCCCTCCACTTT.

The genes are TRBV18 and TRBJ1-1, with D unresolved. Germline V gene lookup returns CDR1 KGHSH and CDR2 LQKENI. The CDR3 contains 12 residues. Trimming removed 6 bases at V and 4 bases at J, with 9 bases between. CDR3 sequence (DNA): TGTGCCAGCTCGTCAATCCGCACTGAAGCTTTCTTT. Residues: CASSSIRTEAFF.

This clonotype showed up many times. The chain combines TRBV7-8 with TRBJ2-3, with D possibly being TRBD2 (5 bases). Trimming pared 2 bases from V and 6 bases from J, leaving 15 bases between. The CDR3 length is 15 residues. Germline V CDR1 and CDR2: SGHVS, FQNEAQ. Here the CDR3 reads CASSLRRLPVDTQYF. CDR3 sequence (DNA): TGTGCCAGCAGCTTAAGGAGACTACCTGTGGATACGCAGTATTTT.

This clonotype showed up many times. The CDR3 reads CASSLSGDQYF. The CDR3 DNA reads as TGTGCCAGCAGTTTATCCGGGGACCAGTATTTT. The chain has TRBV12-3 or TRBV12-4 and TRBJ2-3; D could derive from TRBD1 or TRBD2 (5 bases each). Trimming stripped 2 bases from V and 12 bases from J, with 9 bases between. The CDR3 has 11 amino acids.

This clonotype was observed at least ten times. This sequence joins TRBV28 and TRBJ1-2; no reliable D call. Deletions cut 4 bases from V and 0 bases from J, with 12 bases between. This CDR3 has 15 amino acids. Looked up from germline, CDR1 is MDHEN and CDR2 is SYDVKM. The CDR3 protein is CASSSRGPSNYGYTF. The CDR3 DNA reads as TGTGCCAGCAGTTCCCGAGGGCCTTCTAACTATGGCTACACCTTC.

V usage is TRBV19 and J usage is TRBJ2-1; D is ambiguous. Germline-derived CDR1 and CDR2 are LNHDA and SQIVND (reference sequence). CDR3 size: 15 residues. The V and J ends lost 1 base and 0 bases respectively, with 7 bases between them. CDR3 sequence (DNA): TGTGCCAGTAGTATAGTCCCAAGCTCCTACAATGAGCAGTTCTTC. Its translation: CASSIVPSSYNEQFF.

This clonotype was seen repeatedly, ten times or more. The chain combines TRBV5-4 with TRBJ2-1; perhaps D is TRBD1 or TRBD2 (5 bases each). V gave up 4 bases and J gave up 0 bases, with 14 bases separating them. Germline V gives CDR1 SGHNT, CDR2 YYREEE (reference sequence). There are 16 residues in the CDR3. The CDR3 sequence is CASSPGTVSSYNEQFF. As DNA, the CDR3 is TGTGCCAGCAGCCCGGGGACGGTTAGCTCCTACAATGAGCAGTTCTTC. Combining the CDR3 with reference TRBV5-4 and TRBJ2-1 gives the whole variable domain ETGVTQSPTHLIKTRGQQVTLRCSSQSGHNTVSWYQQALGQGPQFIFQYYREEENGRGNFPPRFSGLQFPNYSSELNVNALELDDSALYLCASSPGTVSSYNEQFFGPGTRLTVL.

The chain employs TRBV6-5 and TRBJ2-1, with D tentatively TRBD1 or TRBD2 (5 bases each). The germline V gene encodes CDR1 MNHEY and CDR2 SVGAGI. The V end was cut by 5 bases, the J end by 9 bases, with 17 bases between. The CDR3 has 14 residues. As DNA, the CDR3 is TGTGCCAGCAGTCACCGGGACCGTGGAGCTGAGCAGTTCTTC. It specifies CASSHRDRGAEQFF.

This clonotype was recorded many times. The chain carries TRBV28 and TRBJ2-7; D remains ambiguous. The CDR3 is 11 amino acids. Germline V lookup: CDR1 MDHEN, CDR2 SYDVKM. Trimming shortened V by 3 bases and J by 3 bases, and 3 bases separated the two germline ends. DNA for the CDR3: TGTGCCAGCAGTTTTAACTACGAGCAGTACTTC. This sequence encodes CASSFNYEQYF.

This clonotype showed up many times. The rearrangement links TRBV5-4 to TRBJ2-3, with 16 nucleotides matching TRBD2. Germline CDR1 is SGHNT and CDR2 is YYREEE (reference sequence). The CDR3 is 17 residues long. J was trimmed by 4 bases and V by 3 bases; bases with no gene match: 5. The DNA of the CDR3 is TGTGCCAGCAGCTCGCCGGGACTAGCGGGAGGGGCAGATACGCAGTATTTT. Translating it yields CASSSPGLAGGADTQYF.

The chain carries TRBV30 and TRBJ2-5; the match to TRBD1 covers 10 bases. The CDR3 extends over 13 amino acids. Germline assignment: CDR1 GTSNPN and CDR2 SVGIG (reference sequence). V lost 4 bases and J lost 5; bases outside the gene matches: 4. CDR3 nucleotides: TGTGCCTGGACGACAGGGGGCCCGGAGACCCAGTACTTC. It translates to CAWTTGGPETQYF.

CDR3 protein: CASSLDPGQPQHF. DNA for the CDR3: TGTGCCAGCAGCTTGGATCCTGGGCAGCCCCAGCATTTT. The rearrangement joins TRBV5-4 to TRBJ1-5; D uncertain. Germline lookup yields CDR1 SGHNT and CDR2 YYREEE (reference sequence). Trimming took off 0 bases at V and 7 bases at J, with 8 bases between the two ends. The CDR3 spans 13 residues.

This clonotype occurred a few times. This chain links TRBV12-5 with TRBJ2-7, with D perhaps being TRBD1 or TRBD2 (6 bases each). Trimming left V 9 bases short and J 2 bases short, with 17 bases between. The CDR3 contains 14 residues. Germline CDR1 is LGHNT and CDR2 is FRNRAP. For the CDR3, the DNA is TGTGCTAGCTCTATCCGGGGGACAACCTACGAGCAGTACTTC. Encoded protein: CASSIRGTTYEQYF.

This clonotype was picked up a small number of times. V usage is TRBV29-1 and J usage is TRBJ2-3; D remains unclear. This CDR3 contains 12 residues. Germline loops: CDR1 SQVTM, CDR2 ANQGSEA. Trimming shortened V by 3 bases and J by 3 bases, and 7 bases separated the two germline ends. CDR3 loop: CSVEVTTDTQYF. CDR3 DNA sequence: TGCAGCGTTGAGGTTACAACAGATACGCAGTATTTT.